A selection of T cell receptor beta chains follows, all from one sample in a study of blood T cell repertoires in COVID-19. The repertoire was sequenced with immunoSEQ multiplex PCR; TCRdb's copy has only in-frame clones and lacks some. Among over 200,000 clones listed, roughly 80% were seen once. The sequenced sample consisted of peripheral blood. Receptors were obtained from a woman of 80 years or more with acute or convalescent COVID-19. Each CDR3 is given with its conserved first and last residue. D genes are given only for firm matches. Only part of the rows carry a size: once, few, many, or a class if the clone is expanded.

D: .; J: TRBJ1-1; V: TRBV5-1; size: .; DNA: TGCGCCAGCAGCTTGGTCCGGGGTGTCACTGAAGCTTTCTTT; CDR3: CASSLVRGVTEAFF
D: TRBD1; J: TRBJ1-4; V: TRBV6-5; size: .; DNA: TGTGCCAGCAGCGCGACAGGGGGCGGTAATGAAAAACTGTTTTTT; CDR3: CASSATGGGNEKLFF
D: .; J: TRBJ1-2; V: TRBV29-1; size: .; DNA: TGCAGCTCCGAAGACTGGAGCTTTGGCTACACCTTC; CDR3: CSSEDWSFGYTF
D: .; J: TRBJ2-3; V: TRBV29-1; size: .; DNA: TGCAGCACCCTACAGGGCTTAAACAGAGGAGATACGCAGTATTTT; CDR3: CSTLQGLNRGDTQYF
D: TRBD1; J: TRBJ2-4; V: TRBV18; size: .; DNA: TGTGCCAGCTCACCTGGGGACAGGGGCAAAAACATTCAGTACTTC; CDR3: CASSPGDRGKNIQYF
D: .; J: TRBJ1-2; V: TRBV7-2; size: .; DNA: TGTGCCAGCAGCACCCGGACAGTCCCTAACTATGGCTACACCTTC; CDR3: CASSTRTVPNYGYTF
D: .; J: TRBJ1-6; V: TRBV7-2; size: few; DNA: TGTGCCAGCAGCCCGGGTCTTAATTCACCCCTCCACTTT; CDR3: CASSPGLNSPLHF
D: TRBD2; J: TRBJ2-1; V: TRBV27; size: .; DNA: TGTGCCACCAATAGCGGGAGGACTTACAATGAGCAGTTCTTC; CDR3: CATNSGRTYNEQFF
D: TRBD1; J: TRBJ1-3; V: TRBV6-5; size: .; DNA: TGTGCCAGCAGTTACGAGGGACAGGGCTCTGGAAACACCATATATTTT; CDR3: CASSYEGQGSGNTIYF
D: TRBD2; J: TRBJ2-1; V: TRBV5-1; size: .; DNA: TGCGCCAGCAGCTCCTCTAGCGGGACCGGCAATGAGCAGTTCTTC; CDR3: CASSSSSGTGNEQFF